The rows below give T cell receptor beta chains drawn from one sample of a study of blood T cell repertoires in COVID-19. Libraries were prepared by immunoSEQ multiplex PCR; TCRdb keeps only in-frame clonotypes and omits some of them. The table includes 310,000 or so clones, approximately 86% detected once. Sequenced material: peripheral blood. The source of these receptors is a woman in her 50s who had recovered from COVID-19. Both conserved end residues are part of each CDR3. The order of the fields is CDR3 length, clone size, J gene, V gene, D gene, CDR3 DNA, CDR3 protein. D genes are given only for firm matches. Size is stated for part of the rows, as once, few or many counts, or as a class when the clone is expanded.

>15|.|TRBJ1-1|TRBV4-2|.
TGTGCCAGCAGCCAAGATCTGAGGCAGTTAGCTGAAGCTTTCTTT
CASSQDLRQLAEAFF
>13|.|TRBJ2-1|TRBV7-9|.
TGTGCCAGCAGCTTAGCGGGGGGTGGAGAGCAGTTCTTC
CASSLAGGGEQFF
>14|once|TRBJ2-7|TRBV2|TRBD1
TGTGCCAGCAGCCCTCGGACAGGGGGCCAAGAGCAGTACTTC
CASSPRTGGQEQYF
>15|.|TRBJ1-2|TRBV4-1|.
TGCGCCAGCAGCCAAGAGGGGAACAGGTACTATGGCTACACCTTC
CASSQEGNRYYGYTF
>15|many|TRBJ2-1|TRBV11-1|.
TGTGCCAGCAGCTTAACCCTGGAGGTCTACAATGAGCAGTTCTTC
CASSLTLEVYNEQFF
>13|.|TRBJ2-1|TRBV29-1|.
TGCAGCGTCCTGCCGGGACTTAACAATGAGCAGTTCTTC
CSVLPGLNNEQFF
>15|once|TRBJ2-1|TRBV30|.
TGTGCCTGGAGATTGGGGAGCGGCGCCTACAATGAGCAGTTCTTC
CAWRLGSGAYNEQFF
>16|.|TRBJ2-5|TRBV3-1/TRBV3-2|.
TGTGCCAGCAGCCATAGCGACCTCGGGAGTCAAGAGACCCAGTACTTC
CASSHSDLGSQETQYF
>12|.|TRBJ2-7|TRBV5-1|.
TGCGCCAGCAGAGCAGGGGTTAGTGAGCAGTACTTC
CASRAGVSEQYF
>14|.|TRBJ1-4|TRBV19|TRBD1
TGTGCCAGTAGCTTCGACAGGGTGGCGGAAAAACTGTTTTTT
CASSFDRVAEKLFF
>11|.|TRBJ1-2|TRBV29-1|.
TGCAGCGCCTTCACAGACTATGGCTACACCTTC
CSAFTDYGYTF
>18|.|TRBJ1-5|TRBV28|.
TGTGCCAGCAGGAGATGGAATAGGGGAAGGCGTGTCGACCAGCCCCAGCATTTT
CASRRWNRGRRVDQPQHF
>15|.|TRBJ1-2|TRBV7-9|TRBD1
TGTGCCAGCAGCTTAATCAGGGGGCATGAATATGGCTACACCTTC
CASSLIRGHEYGYTF
>15|.|TRBJ1-6|TRBV7-9|TRBD1
TGTGCCAGCAGCTCATCCAGGGGGGTCGATTCACCCCTCCACTTT
CASSSSRGVDSPLHF
>16|.|TRBJ2-3|TRBV7-3|TRBD2
TGTGCCAGCAGCTTACGCAGCGGGGGGGGCACAGATACGCAGTATTTT
CASSLRSGGGTDTQYF
>16|.|TRBJ2-3|TRBV27|.
TGTGCCAGCAGTTCACCAGGGGGGACGAGTGTAGATACGCAGTATTTT
CASSSPGGTSVDTQYF
>17|.|TRBJ1-2|TRBV19|.
TGTGCCAGTAGACAAGGACACCTCCTGCTGACTAACTATGGCTACACCTTC
CASRQGHLLLTNYGYTF
>17|.|TRBJ1-5|TRBV9|.
TGTGCCAGCAGCGTAGGGGGCAGCCCCACCACGCATCAGCCCCAGCATTTT
CASSVGGSPTTHQPQHF